These 6 T cell receptor beta chains were sequenced from one sample in a study of T cell repertoires and HLA-DP antigens. The table came from immunoSEQ multiplex PCR; TCRdb's copy has only in-frame clones and leaves some out. Counted here are around 100,000 clones, around 92% occurring once; the ten biggest clones make up 0.27%. No antigen is known for these receptors. Sequenced input: CD4+ T cells from PBMCs. The source of these receptors is a woman aged 18-30 years in good health and CMV-seronegative.

J is TRBJ1-1 and V is TRBV5-1, with D perhaps TRBD1 (6 bases). The CDR3 covers 14 residues. The germline gives CDR1 SGHRS, CDR2 YFSETQ. V was trimmed by 5 bases and J by 2 bases, leaving 13 bases between them. The CDR3 spells CASRVGDKNTEAFF. The CDR3 region has the DNA TGCGCCAGCAGAGTCGGGGACAAAAACACTGAAGCTTTCTTT.

The chain links TRBV14 to TRBJ1-2, with D unclear. The CDR3 has 14 residues. Germline loops: CDR1 SGHDN, CDR2 FVKESK. Trimming left V 0 bases short and J 4 bases short, with 9 bases between. Written as DNA, the CDR3 is TGTGCCAGCAGCCAAGAGCCAGCGGGCTATGGCTACACCTTC. Residues: CASSQEPAGYGYTF.

CDR3 DNA: TGCGCCAGCAGTGACCTGAGCTCCTACAATGAGCAGTTCTTC. Translated, it gives CASSDLSSYNEQFF. The chain uses TRBV10-2 and TRBJ2-1; no clear D. Germline V gives CDR1 WSHSY, CDR2 SAAADI. V was trimmed by 3 bases and J by 0 bases, leaving 6 bases between them. This CDR3 comprises 14 residues.

In regard to this clone: A read error may produce the germline difference seen at one junction end. The chain is built from TRBV28 and TRBJ2-5; D remains unclear. CDR3 length: 12 residues. From germline, CDR1 is MDHEN and CDR2 SYDVKM. CDR3 sequence: CACRRPQETQYF. As DNA, the CDR3 is TGTGCCTGCAGAAGACCCCAAGAGACCCAGTACTTC. Supplemented by reference TRBV28 and TRBJ2-5, the full variable domain reads DVKVTQSSRYLVKRTGEKVFLECVQDMDHENMFWYRQDPGLGLRLIYFSYDVKMKEKGDIPEGYSVSREKKERFSLILESASTNQTSMYLCACRRPQETQYFGPGTRLLVL.

The gene calls are TRBV28 and TRBJ2-7, with 7 bases that match TRBD1. V lost 4 bases and J lost 3; bases outside the gene matches: 9. The germline CDR1 and CDR2 sequences are MDHEN and SYDVKM. The CDR3 is 15 amino acids. The DNA for the CDR3 is TGTGCCAGCAGTTCTGACAGGGCAGGATTCTACGAGCAGTACGTC. It yields the protein CASSSDRAGFYEQYV.

This chain links TRBV20-1 with TRBJ1-2; D is uncertain. Trimming cost V 5 bases and J 2 bases, with 6 bases left between them. Germline CDR1 DFQATT, CDR2 SNEGSKA (reference sequence). CDR3 length: 11 residues. CDR3 residues: CSAVGNYGYTF. As DNA, the CDR3 is TGCAGTGCTGTCGGGAACTATGGCTACACCTTC.